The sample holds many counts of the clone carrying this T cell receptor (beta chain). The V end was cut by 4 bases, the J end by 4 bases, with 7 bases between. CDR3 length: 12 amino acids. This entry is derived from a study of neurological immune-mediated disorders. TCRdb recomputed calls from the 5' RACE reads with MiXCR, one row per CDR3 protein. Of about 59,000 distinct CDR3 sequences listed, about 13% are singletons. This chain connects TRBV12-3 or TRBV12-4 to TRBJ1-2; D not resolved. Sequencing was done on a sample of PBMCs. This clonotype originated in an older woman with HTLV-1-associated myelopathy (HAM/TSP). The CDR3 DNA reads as TGTGCCAGCAGTTCTGCCGCCTATGGCTACACCTTC. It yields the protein CASSSAAYGYTF.